Listed below are T cell receptor beta chains from one sample, sequenced in a study of CD8 T cells in ankylosing spondylitis. TCRdb reanalysed the 5' RACE reads using MiXCR and keeps one entry per CDR3 protein. Of more than 500,000 distinct CDR3 sequences detected, less than 6% appear once; the ten largest clones hold around 3.6%. The sequenced sample consisted of blood, either unsorted or a sorted T cell fraction (not recorded which). These receptors originate from a male donor with ankylosing spondylitis. CDR3s include the opening cysteine and the closing phenylalanine or tryptophan. The D gene is left open where the match is weak. Expanded clones are given a class, and other clones once, few, many or no size at all.

>many|TRBV6-2/TRBV6-3|TRBD1|TRBJ2-7
CASSTLQGMPYEQYF
TGTGCCAGCAGTACCCTACAGGGGATGCCCTACGAGCAGTACTTC
>many|TRBV5-5|TRBD1|TRBJ1-6
CASTPGQGNSPLHF
TGTGCCAGCACGCCGGGACAGGGAAATTCACCCCTCCACTTT
>many|TRBV4-3|TRBD1|TRBJ2-7
CASSQDYRGNEQYF
TGCGCCAGCAGCCAAGACTACAGGGGGAACGAGCAGTACTTC
>-|TRBV28|TRBD2|TRBJ2-3
CASSLLREIVDTQYF
TGTGCCAGCAGTTTACTGCGGGAGATTGTAGATACGCAGTATTTT
>many|TRBV2|TRBD1|TRBJ1-6
CASRGDRSSYNSPLHF
TGTGCCAGCAGAGGGGACAGGAGCTCCTATAATTCACCCCTCCACTTT
>many|TRBV27|-|TRBJ1-1
CASSFMGSGEAFF
TGTGCCAGCAGTTTCATGGGCTCGGGGGAAGCTTTCTTT
>many|TRBV10-3|-|TRBJ2-3
CAISRDQDTQYF
TGTGCCATCAGCCGGGACCAAGATACGCAGTATTTT
>many|TRBV5-1|-|TRBJ1-1
CASSPGGGDTEAFF
TGCGCCAGCAGCCCGGGCGGGGGGGACACTGAAGCTTTCTTT
>many|TRBV9|-|TRBJ2-1
CASSIRDYNEQFF
TGTGCCAGCAGCATCCGGGACTACAATGAGCAGTTCTTC
>many|TRBV4-3|TRBD2|TRBJ2-1
CASSQGTSAEQFF
TGCGCCAGCAGCCAAGGGACTAGCGCCGAGCAGTTCTTC
>many|TRBV6-5|TRBD2|TRBJ2-5
CASSYSGTSGEETQYF
TGTGCCAGCAGTTACTCCGGGACTAGCGGGGAAGAGACCCAGTACTTC
>many|TRBV12-3/TRBV12-4|TRBD1|TRBJ1-1
CASSLATVGQGGTEAFF
TGTGCCAGCAGTTTAGCGACGGTAGGGCAGGGGGGCACTGAAGCTTTCTTT
>many|TRBV7-3|-|TRBJ1-1
CASSRQGGITEAFF
TGTGCCAGCAGTAGGCAGGGAGGGATCACTGAAGCTTTCTTT
>many|TRBV20-1|-|TRBJ2-3
CSARGTPGQRHTDTQYF
TGCAGTGCTAGAGGGACACCGGGACAACGACACACAGATACGCAGTATTTT
>many|TRBV30|TRBD1|TRBJ1-2
CAWSSTGDGYTF
TGTGCCTGGAGCTCGACAGGGGATGGCTACACCTTC
>many|TRBV12-3/TRBV12-4|-|TRBJ2-3
CATQSTDTQYF
TGTGCCACGCAAAGCACAGATACGCAGTATTTT
>-|TRBV7-8|TRBD2|TRBJ2-1
CASSLEGLGGSYNEQFF
TGTGCCAGCAGCTTAGAAGGGTTGGGGGGGTCCTACAATGAGCAGTTCTTC
>many|TRBV20-1|TRBD2|TRBJ2-1
CSATSGRKYNEQFF
TGCAGTGCTACTAGCGGGAGAAAATACAATGAGCAGTTCTTC
>few|TRBV6-2/TRBV6-3|TRBD2|TRBJ2-1
CASSYPLAGGPYNEQFF
TGTGCCAGCAGTTACCCCCTAGCGGGGGGCCCCTACAATGAGCAGTTCTTC
>many|TRBV7-9|TRBD2|TRBJ2-1
CASSQTSGRADEQFF
TGTGCCAGCAGCCAGACTAGCGGGAGGGCCGATGAGCAGTTCTTC
>few|TRBV24-1|-|TRBJ2-4
CATSRDSRDIQYF
TGTGCCACCAGCCGAGATTCAAGGGACATTCAGTACTTC
>many|TRBV10-3|TRBD2|TRBJ2-2
CAISGRLAGGIGELFF
TGTGCCATCAGTGGCAGACTAGCGGGAGGTATCGGGGAGCTGTTTTTT
>many|TRBV25-1|TRBD1|TRBJ2-3
CASSDKTGALMVDTQYF
TGTGCCAGCAGTGACAAGACAGGGGCCCTGATGGTAGATACGCAGTATTTT
>-|TRBV6-2/TRBV6-3|-|TRBJ1-2
CASSSPGRTDYGYTF
TGTGCCAGCAGTTCGCCAGGGAGGACGGACTATGGCTACACCTTC
>-|TRBV20-1|TRBD2|TRBJ2-3
CSATQPSGTSGGGTDTQYF
TGCAGTGCTACACAACCCTCCGGGACTAGCGGGGGGGGCACAGATACGCAGTATTTT
>many|TRBV5-1|-|TRBJ2-2
CASSLARGGTAGELFF
TGCGCCAGCAGCTTGGCCCGAGGAGGTACGGCCGGGGAGCTGTTTTTT
>many|TRBV20-1|TRBD2|TRBJ2-3
CSARATGTRFTATQYF
TGCAGTGCTAGAGCTACCGGGACTAGATTTACTGCTACGCAGTATTTT
>few|TRBV27|TRBD1|TRBJ2-4
CASSIGQGAKKNIQYF
TGTGCCAGCAGTATAGGACAGGGCGCAAAGAAAAACATTCAGTACTTC
>many|TRBV12-3/TRBV12-4|TRBD2|TRBJ2-3
CASSRSGNADTQYF
TGTGCCAGCAGCCGCAGCGGGAACGCAGATACGCAGTATTTT
>many|TRBV29-1|-|TRBJ2-7
CSVAGDHTYEQYF
TGCAGCGTCGCCGGGGACCACACCTACGAGCAGTACTTC
>many|TRBV28|-|TRBJ1-1
CASSQGGNTEAFF
TGTGCCAGCAGCCAAGGGGGGAACACTGAAGCTTTCTTT
>many|TRBV28|-|TRBJ1-3
CASSFGRNTIYF
TGTGCCAGCAGTTTTGGCCGAAACACCATATATTTT
>many|TRBV6-5|-|TRBJ2-5
CASSYSGPAETQYF
TGTGCCAGCAGTTACTCGGGGCCCGCCGAGACCCAGTACTTC
>many|TRBV5-1|-|TRBJ1-1
CASSLPTDSEAFF
TGCGCCAGCAGCCTGCCTACGGATTCTGAAGCTTTCTTT
>few|TRBV6-1|-|TRBJ2-7
CASLGPGARREQYF
TGTGCCAGCCTCGGGCCGGGGGCGCGTCGAGAGCAGTACTTC
>many|TRBV10-3|TRBD1|TRBJ2-1
CATGDRGKYNEQFF
TGTGCCACCGGAGACAGGGGGAAGTACAATGAGCAGTTCTTC
>-|TRBV6-5|TRBD2|TRBJ2-1
CASSYSKWLAGFNEQFF
TGTGCCAGCAGTTACTCGAAGTGGCTAGCGGGATTCAATGAGCAGTTCTTC
>many|TRBV28|-|TRBJ1-2
CASSKVEQLLLYGYTF
TGTGCCAGCAGTAAGGTGGAACAGCTCCTTCTCTATGGCTACACCTTC
>-|TRBV7-9|-|TRBJ1-4
CASSFRAGGTANEKLFF
TGTGCCAGCAGCTTTAGGGCGGGGGGAACGGCTAATGAAAAACTGTTTTTT
>-|TRBV15|-|TRBJ2-7
CATSRRGTQEQYF
TGTGCCACCAGCAGACGAGGGACGCAGGAGCAGTACTTC
>many|TRBV15|-|TRBJ2-1
CATSRDLPGGEQFF
TGTGCCACCAGCAGAGATCTCCCCGGCGGTGAGCAGTTCTTC
>many|TRBV6-5|-|TRBJ2-3
CASSYHAGLYTDTQYF
TGTGCCAGCAGTTACCACGCGGGGCTATACACAGATACGCAGTATTTT
>few|TRBV20-1|-|TRBJ2-5
CSARPPDRFQETQYF
TGCAGTGCTAGACCTCCCGACAGGTTCCAAGAGACCCAGTACTTC
>many|TRBV27|TRBD2|TRBJ2-5
CASSLRLAGLLYF
TGTGCCAGCAGTTTGAGGCTAGCGGGACTCCTGTACTTC
>many|TRBV28|TRBD1|TRBJ2-3
CASRQGLSTDTQYF
TGTGCCAGCAGACAGGGGCTAAGCACAGATACGCAGTATTTT
>many|TRBV19|TRBD1|TRBJ2-3
CASSINRGRDTQYF
TGTGCCAGTAGTATCAACAGGGGGAGAGATACGCAGTATTTT
>many|TRBV27|-|TRBJ2-7
CASSLWAGWGSEQYF
TGTGCCAGCAGTTTATGGGCGGGATGGGGATCCGAGCAGTACTTC
>many|TRBV7-2|TRBD2|TRBJ2-5
CASSPLGTRMETQYF
TGTGCCAGCTCCCCACTGGGGACTAGAATGGAGACCCAGTACTTC
>many|TRBV28|-|TRBJ2-7
CASSPGTERAGQYF
TGTGCCAGCAGCCCCGGGACAGAGCGGGCGGGGCAGTACTTC
>many|TRBV27|-|TRBJ2-3
CASRGPWGTDTQYF
TGTGCCAGCAGAGGGCCATGGGGCACAGATACGCAGTATTTT
>many|TRBV7-9|-|TRBJ1-1
CASSPGTPRVRTEAFF
TGTGCCAGCAGCCCGGGGACACCCAGGGTGAGGACTGAAGCTTTCTTT
>few|TRBV6-4|TRBD1|TRBJ1-1
CASSGDRGASEAFF
TGTGCCAGCAGTGGGGACAGGGGGGCCTCTGAAGCTTTCTTT
>-|TRBV28|TRBD1|TRBJ2-1
CASRPPGQGLNEQFF
TGTGCCAGCAGACCCCCGGGACAGGGGCTCAATGAGCAGTTCTTC